This TCR beta chain is drawn from a study of T cells in localized non-small cell lung cancer. Findings and limits, study-wide: One tumor region alone was sequenced, and heterogeneity therefore remains possible. Paired adjacent lung recovered a median about 60 of the top 100 tumor clones. Maximal T cell clonality occurred in uninvolved adjacent lung, with tumor ranking below it.

With regard to this clone: The antigen remains undetermined.

Produced via immunoSEQ multiplex PCR; TCRdb's table is partial and in-frame only. This sample carries around 140,000 clones, 89% of them seen once, and the ten largest clones take over 1.5%. The sequences come from peripheral blood, collected before any cancer treatment. This sequence was found in a female donor aged 60 or older with stage I lung adenocarcinoma.

The CDR3 spells CASSLLGANYGYTF. The CDR3 region has the DNA TGTGCCAGCAGTTTATTGGGGGCGAACTATGGCTACACCTTC. The chain recombines TRBV27 with TRBJ1-2; D might be TRBD1 (6 bases). CDR3 length equals 14 residues. V was shortened by 1 base and J by 2 bases, with 8 bases between the two germline ends. Germline assignment: CDR1 MNHEY and CDR2 SMNVEV (reference sequence).